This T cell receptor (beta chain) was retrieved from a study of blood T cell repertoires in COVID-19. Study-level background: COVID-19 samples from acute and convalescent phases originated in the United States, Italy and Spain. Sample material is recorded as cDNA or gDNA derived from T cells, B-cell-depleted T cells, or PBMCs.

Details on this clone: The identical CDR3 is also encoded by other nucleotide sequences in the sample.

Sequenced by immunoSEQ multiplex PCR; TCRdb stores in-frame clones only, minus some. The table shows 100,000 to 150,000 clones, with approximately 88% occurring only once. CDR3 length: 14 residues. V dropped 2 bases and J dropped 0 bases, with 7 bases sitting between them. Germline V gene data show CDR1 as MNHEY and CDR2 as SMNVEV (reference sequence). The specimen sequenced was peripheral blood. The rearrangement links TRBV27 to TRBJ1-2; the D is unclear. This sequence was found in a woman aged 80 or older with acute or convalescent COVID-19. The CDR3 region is CASSLGGTNYGYTF. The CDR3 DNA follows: TGTGCCAGCAGTTTAGGAGGAACTAACTATGGCTACACCTTC.